A single sample is the source of the 20 T cell receptor beta chains below, sequenced in a study of cytomegalovirus exposure and HLA in healthy donors. With 60 Vbeta and 13 Jbeta primers, the PCR was carried out. Profiled with immunoSEQ multiplex PCR; TCRdb holds only in-frame clones, not every one. The table records about 78,000 clones, 65% to 80% of them present only once. Material: PBMCs. Source of these receptors: a woman between 40 and 55 years old in good health and CMV-seropositive.

This chain links TRBV27 with TRBJ2-7; D may be TRBD1 (6 bases). CDR3 size: 14 residues. Trimming took off 10 bases at V and 4 bases at J, with 20 bases between the two ends. Germline lookup yields CDR1 MNHEY and CDR2 SMNVEV (reference sequence). The DNA of the CDR3 is TGTGCCATCAAATCGACAGGCACGACTTACGAGCAGTACTTC. This gives the protein CAIKSTGTTYEQYF.

The chain combines TRBV7-8 with TRBJ1-2; D remains ambiguous. The germline V and J ends were trimmed by 4 bases and 7 bases, with 13 bases remaining between them. Germline CDR1 and CDR2: SGHVS and FQNEAQ. There are 13 residues in the CDR3. The CDR3 nucleotides read TGTGCCAGCAGCTCCGACCCGGCGGGTGGCTACACCTTC. Translating gives CASSSDPAGGYTF.

The gene calls are TRBV5-1 and TRBJ2-2; TRBD1 matches 9 bases. Trimming removed 4 bases from V and 1 base from J; junction bases left unmatched: 5. The length of the CDR3 is 16 residues. Germline assignment: CDR1 SGHRS and CDR2 YFSETQ. The CDR3 DNA follows: TGCGCCAGCAGCGTCCCGGGACAGGGGAACACCGGGGAGCTGTTTTTT. Translated, it gives CASSVPGQGNTGELFF.

This chain uses TRBV7-9 with TRBJ2-1, with D uncertain. This CDR3 is built from 12 residues. Trimming removed 4 bases at V and 5 bases at J, with 6 bases between. The germline V gene has CDR1 SEHNR and CDR2 FQNEAQ (reference sequence). This CDR3 is CASSSYDNEQFF. The CDR3 DNA reads as TGTGCCAGCAGCTCCTACGACAATGAGCAGTTCTTC.

This clone was found a few times. The J gene is TRBJ2-5, the V gene TRBV4-1; 7 nucleotides line up with TRBD2. V was clipped by 0 bases and J by 5 bases; unmatched bases: 15. The CDR3 totals 18 residues. CDR1 is MGHRA, CDR2 YSYEKL, per germline. In nucleotides, the CDR3 is TGCGCCAGCAGCCAAGAGGGAGGGGCATTCTCCAATAGGGAGACCCAGTACTTC. The encoded protein is CASSQEGGAFSNRETQYF.

The chain carries TRBV7-2 and TRBJ1-4; no reliable D call. This CDR3 is 12 amino acids long. Germline CDR1 SGHTA, CDR2 FQGNSA. With 6 bases removed from V and 7 bases from J, the gap between germline ends came to 9 bases. The CDR3 region is CASSFGGEKLFF. The CDR3 nucleotides read TGTGCCAGCAGTTTCGGAGGTGAAAAACTGTTTTTT.

The chain recombines TRBV4-1 with TRBJ1-3, with D perhaps TRBD1 (6 bases). This CDR3 is 15 amino acids long. Germline CDR1 is MGHRA and CDR2 is YSYEKL. The V gene lost 4 bases and the J gene lost 0 bases, with 10 bases spanning the gap. The CDR3 DNA reads as TGCGCCAGCAGCCGAGGACAGCGCTCTGGAAACACCATATATTTT. Its translation: CASSRGQRSGNTIYF.

Details on this clone: Other DNA sequences of this sample code for an identical CDR3. V gene TRBV19 combines with J gene TRBJ1-2, with 7 nucleotides matching TRBD1. Germline trimming cut 6 bases from V and 6 bases from J; bases unmatched to any gene: 7. The CDR3 contains 13 residues. Germline loops: CDR1 LNHDA, CDR2 SQIVND (reference sequence). The chain's CDR3 is CASRVTGSNGYTF. As DNA, the CDR3 is TGTGCCAGTAGGGTGACAGGGTCAAATGGCTACACCTTC.

This clone was seen just once. The chain joins TRBV5-1 to TRBJ2-2; weak D call: TRBD1 (5 bases). The CDR3 runs 15 residues. CDR1 is SGHRS, CDR2 YFSETQ, per germline. The V and J ends lost 6 bases and 1 base respectively, with 13 bases between them. CDR3 DNA: TGCGCCAGCACCGAGTTTACAGGGAACACCGGGGAGCTGTTTTTT. It encodes CASTEFTGNTGELFF.

The chain has TRBV6-1 and TRBJ1-2, with D uncertain. This CDR3 comprises 14 residues. The germline V gene has CDR1 MNHNS and CDR2 SASEGT. V dropped 10 bases and J dropped 4 bases, with 19 bases sitting between them. In DNA form, the CDR3 reads TGTGCCATCTCAAACGCGGATTCCCCCTATGGCTACACCTTC. As protein: CAISNADSPYGYTF.

This clone has a single count. The rearrangement joins TRBV7-6 to TRBJ2-1; maybe TRBD2 (7 bases). Between the trimmed V and J ends, which lost 5 bases and 2 bases, there was a span of 22 bases. The CDR3 totals 18 residues. Germline V gene sequence: CDR1 SGHVS, CDR2 FNYEAQ. This CDR3 is CASSKPLGGAAAYNEQFF. In nucleotides, the CDR3 is TGTGCCAGCAGCAAACCACTTGGGGGGGCCGCGGCCTACAATGAGCAGTTCTTC.

The sample holds a few counts of this clone. The chain couples TRBV7-9 to TRBJ2-3, with TRBD2 matching over 8 bases. Germline CDR1 SEHNR, CDR2 FQNEAQ (reference sequence). CDR3 size: 14 residues. V was pared by 7 bases and J by 1 base, with 4 bases of the junction left unmatched. Written as DNA, the CDR3 is TGTGCCAGCAATAGGCGGGAGGGCACAGATACGCAGTATTTT. It codes for CASNRREGTDTQYF.

DNA of the CDR3: TGTGCCAGCAGCTTAGCTTCGGGTCAGCCCCAGCATTTT. Translated, it gives CASSLASGQPQHF. The chain employs TRBV11-2 and TRBJ1-5; D is unclear. The length of the CDR3 is 13 residues. From germline, CDR1 is SGHAT and CDR2 FQNNGV. Trimming stripped 1 base from V and 6 bases from J, with 7 bases between.

The chain links TRBV30 to TRBJ1-2; D perhaps matches TRBD1 (5 bases). Trimming cost V 0 bases and J 4 bases, with 9 bases left between them. Germline loops: CDR1 GTSNPN, CDR2 SVGIG (reference sequence). The CDR3 covers 13 residues. The CDR3 DNA is TGTGCCTGGAGTGTCCAGGGAATCTATGGCTACACCTTC. Translating gives CAWSVQGIYGYTF.

This clone was picked up a small number of times. The genes are TRBV4-3 and TRBJ1-2; possible D gene TRBD1, 5 bases. The V end was cut by 0 bases, the J end by 8 bases, with 13 bases between. Germline CDR1 is LGHNA and CDR2 is YSLEER. The CDR3 is made up of 14 amino acids. CDR3 bases: TGCGCCAGCAGCCAAGATCCGGCAGGGAAAGGCTACACCTTC. It codes for CASSQDPAGKGYTF.

This rearrangement joins TRBV5-1 to TRBJ1-1; 9 bases match TRBD1. CDR3 length: 15 amino acids. Germline values: CDR1 SGHRS, CDR2 YFSETQ. V was clipped by 4 bases and J by 6 bases; unmatched bases: 10. The CDR3 loop reads CASSTRTGEGAEAFF. As DNA, the CDR3 is TGCGCCAGCAGCACCCGGACAGGGGAAGGGGCTGAAGCTTTCTTT.

J is TRBJ2-7 and V is TRBV6-5; 7 nucleotides match TRBD1. The CDR3 runs to 14 residues. The germline gives CDR1 MNHEY, CDR2 SVGAGI. The V and J ends lost 5 bases and 1 base, in that order; junction bases with no gene match: 5. The CDR3 DNA is TGTGCCAGCAGTCCGGACAGGTTATCCTACGAGCAGTACTTC. This sequence encodes CASSPDRLSYEQYF.

This chain joins TRBV5-8 and TRBJ1-2, with a tentative D call TRBD1 (5 bases). Trimming removed 5 bases at V and 4 bases at J, with 12 bases between. CDR3 size: 13 residues. Germline values: CDR1 SGHTS, CDR2 YDEGEE. The CDR3 region is CASSMTAVYGYTF. The CDR3 nucleotides read TGTGCCAGCAGTATGACAGCTGTCTATGGCTACACCTTC.

V is TRBV7-2 and J is TRBJ2-7, with 13 bases identical to TRBD2. Germline loops: CDR1 SGHTA, CDR2 FQGNSA. The CDR3 is made up of 15 amino acids. The V gene end was trimmed by 5 bases and the J gene end by 3 bases; junction bases not matched to a gene: 4. The CDR3 spells CASSRTSGSIYEQYF. The CDR3 nucleotides read TGTGCCAGCAGCAGGACTAGCGGGAGTATCTACGAGCAGTACTTC.

The chain couples TRBV4-2 to TRBJ1-1; no firm D call. The CDR3 is 11 residues long. Per germline, CDR1 LGHNA and CDR2 YNFKEQ. V was pared by 5 bases and J by 5 bases, with 6 bases between. Here the CDR3 DNA reads TGTGCCAGCAGCTCGCGAACTGAAGCTTTCTTT. Translated, it gives CASSSRTEAFF.